This is a list of T cell receptor beta chains from one sample in a study of blood T cells in healthy people across ages. TCRdb reprocessed the 5' RACE reads via MiXCR and lists one record per CDR3 protein. Here the sample spans some 1.5 million distinct CDR3 sequences, 40% to 45% being singletons. Sequenced: blood. The receptors come from a woman between 18 and 29 years old in good health. CDR3s include the opening cysteine and the closing phenylalanine or tryptophan. D genes are given only for firm matches. Not every row has a clone size; where given, it reads once, few, many or a size class.

clone size: NA
V gene: TRBV27
D gene: NA
J gene: TRBJ2-1
CDR3 DNA: TGTGCCAGCAGTTTATACAGGAGGGGTGAGCAGTTCTTC
CDR3 protein: CASSLYRRGEQFF

clone size: NA
V gene: TRBV27
D gene: NA
J gene: TRBJ1-6
CDR3 DNA: TGTGCCAGCAGTTCGCCCGGGACCGCCGGTTCACCCCCCCACTTT
CDR3 protein: CASSSPGTAGSPPHF

clone size: NA
V gene: TRBV6-2/TRBV6-3
D gene: TRBD2
J gene: TRBJ2-7
CDR3 DNA: TGTGCCAGCAGTTACGTCTCTAGCGGGACCGAGCAGTACTTC
CDR3 protein: CASSYVSSGTEQYF

clone size: NA
V gene: TRBV12-3/TRBV12-4
D gene: TRBD2
J gene: TRBJ2-3
CDR3 DNA: TGTGCCAGCAGTTACGTGGGAGGGAAACGGGATACGCAGTATTTT
CDR3 protein: CASSYVGGKRDTQYF

clone size: NA
V gene: TRBV20-1
D gene: NA
J gene: TRBJ2-7
CDR3 DNA: TGCAGTGCTAGAGATGACAGAACTTACGAGCAGTACTTC
CDR3 protein: CSARDDRTYEQYF

clone size: NA
V gene: TRBV11-2
D gene: NA
J gene: TRBJ1-3
CDR3 DNA: TGTGCCAGCAGCTTGGATTTCTCTGGAAACACCATATATTTT
CDR3 protein: CASSLDFSGNTIYF

clone size: few
V gene: TRBV4-1
D gene: NA
J gene: TRBJ2-4
CDR3 DNA: TGCGCCAGCGAGGGGCGGTACAATGAGCAGTACTTC
CDR3 protein: CASEGRYNEQYF

clone size: NA
V gene: TRBV11-1
D gene: TRBD1
J gene: TRBJ1-1
CDR3 DNA: TGTGCCAGCAGCTTAGGACAGGGGGCGCGAGAGTCTTTCTTT
CDR3 protein: CASSLGQGARESFF

clone size: NA
V gene: TRBV27
D gene: NA
J gene: TRBJ2-7
CDR3 DNA: TGTGCCAGCAGTTTATCGTGGGAAGAGAGCTACGAGCAGTACTTC
CDR3 protein: CASSLSWEESYEQYF

clone size: NA
V gene: TRBV29-1
D gene: TRBD2
J gene: TRBJ2-7
CDR3 DNA: TGCAGCGTGAATATAGCGGGGGGGTACGAGCAGTACTTC
CDR3 protein: CSVNIAGGYEQYF

clone size: NA
V gene: TRBV20-1
D gene: TRBD1
J gene: TRBJ2-2
CDR3 DNA: TGCAGTGCTACATCGACAGGGAACGCAGCCGGGGAGCTGTTTTTT
CDR3 protein: CSATSTGNAAGELFF

clone size: NA
V gene: TRBV11-2
D gene: NA
J gene: TRBJ2-5
CDR3 DNA: TGTGCCAGCAGCACCTCGTATCAAGAGACCCAGTACTTC
CDR3 protein: CASSTSYQETQYF

clone size: NA
V gene: TRBV28
D gene: NA
J gene: TRBJ2-5
CDR3 DNA: TGTGCCAGCAGTTTAAGCGGGTGGAAAAAGACCCAGTACTTC
CDR3 protein: CASSLSGWKKTQYF

clone size: once
V gene: TRBV12-5
D gene: NA
J gene: TRBJ2-1
CDR3 DNA: TGTGCTAGTGGTTTGGGGGGGGAGGCTAGGAAGCAGTTCTTC
CDR3 protein: CASGLGGEARKQFF

clone size: NA
V gene: TRBV9
D gene: NA
J gene: TRBJ1-1
CDR3 DNA: TGTGCCAGCAGCCCCCATAGTAGGAGTAGGGACACTGAAGCTTTCTTT
CDR3 protein: CASSPHSRSRDTEAFF

clone size: NA
V gene: TRBV4-1
D gene: NA
J gene: TRBJ1-1
CDR3 DNA: TGCGCCAGCAGCCAAGATATAGAGGGGAACACTGAAGCTTTCTTT
CDR3 protein: CASSQDIEGNTEAFF

clone size: NA
V gene: TRBV12-3/TRBV12-4
D gene: NA
J gene: TRBJ2-3
CDR3 DNA: TGTGCCAGCAGTCCCTTGTTCCCTGGGACAGATACGCAGTATTTT
CDR3 protein: CASSPLFPGTDTQYF

clone size: NA
V gene: TRBV20-1
D gene: TRBD2
J gene: TRBJ2-7
CDR3 DNA: TGCCTCTCCTCGGGGAGGGCCCCATTCGAGCAGTACTTC
CDR3 protein: CLSSGRAPFEQYF

clone size: NA
V gene: TRBV20-1
D gene: NA
J gene: TRBJ1-2
CDR3 DNA: TGCAGTGCCAACCAAGGTGCCGCCTATGGCTACACCTTC
CDR3 protein: CSANQGAAYGYTF

clone size: once
V gene: TRBV4-3
D gene: NA
J gene: TRBJ2-7
CDR3 DNA: TGCGCCAGCAGCGCGCGGCATAACGGCAATGAGCAGTACTTC
CDR3 protein: CASSARHNGNEQYF

clone size: few
V gene: TRBV7-9
D gene: NA
J gene: TRBJ2-5
CDR3 DNA: TGTGCCAGCAGCTCGGTAGCGCAGCTCCGTACACAAGAGACCCAGTACTTC
CDR3 protein: CASSSVAQLRTQETQYF

clone size: once
V gene: TRBV7-2
D gene: NA
J gene: TRBJ1-2
CDR3 DNA: TGTGCCAGCAGCTCCCCGCTCGGAGGGGAGACCTATGGCTACACCTTC
CDR3 protein: CASSSPLGGETYGYTF

clone size: NA
V gene: TRBV20-1
D gene: NA
J gene: TRBJ2-7
CDR3 DNA: TGCAGTGCTAGCCACGCGGGACTTATATACGAGCAGTACTTC
CDR3 protein: CSASHAGLIYEQYF

clone size: NA
V gene: TRBV7-2
D gene: NA
J gene: TRBJ2-5
CDR3 DNA: TGTGCCAGCAGCTGGGCCGGGGAGCAAGAGACCCAGTACTTC
CDR3 protein: CASSWAGEQETQYF